This entry describes one T cell receptor beta chain. In the original analysis: How many nucleated cells were present was estimated from reference gene primer amplification. TCRdb's copy holds only in-frame clones and misses some; the assay was immunoSEQ multiplex PCR. D and trimming were read from the DNA, whereas the V and J calls and clone size are those reported in that table. Here the sample spans 150,000 to 200,000 clones, 76% being singletons. Germline assignment: CDR1 LNHDA and CDR2 SQIVND (reference sequence). Trimming cost V 2 bases and J 0 bases, with 19 bases left between them. The CDR3 consists of 18 residues. The data derive from a study of blood T cell repertoires in COVID-19. Study summary: Acute and convalescent COVID-19 specimens originated in the United States, Italy and Spain. The cDNA or gDNA used as material had been derived from T cells, B-cell-depleted T cells, or PBMCs.

The receptor was isolated from a woman aged 45-60 years with active or convalescent COVID-19. This chain links TRBV19 with TRBJ1-1; the D gene is possibly TRBD1 (6 bases). Sequencing input: peripheral blood. CDR3 sequence (DNA): TGTGCCAGTAGTATAAGTGGTGCGGGGGCAGCCTTGAACACTGAAGCTTTCTTT. It codes for CASSISGAGAALNTEAFF.